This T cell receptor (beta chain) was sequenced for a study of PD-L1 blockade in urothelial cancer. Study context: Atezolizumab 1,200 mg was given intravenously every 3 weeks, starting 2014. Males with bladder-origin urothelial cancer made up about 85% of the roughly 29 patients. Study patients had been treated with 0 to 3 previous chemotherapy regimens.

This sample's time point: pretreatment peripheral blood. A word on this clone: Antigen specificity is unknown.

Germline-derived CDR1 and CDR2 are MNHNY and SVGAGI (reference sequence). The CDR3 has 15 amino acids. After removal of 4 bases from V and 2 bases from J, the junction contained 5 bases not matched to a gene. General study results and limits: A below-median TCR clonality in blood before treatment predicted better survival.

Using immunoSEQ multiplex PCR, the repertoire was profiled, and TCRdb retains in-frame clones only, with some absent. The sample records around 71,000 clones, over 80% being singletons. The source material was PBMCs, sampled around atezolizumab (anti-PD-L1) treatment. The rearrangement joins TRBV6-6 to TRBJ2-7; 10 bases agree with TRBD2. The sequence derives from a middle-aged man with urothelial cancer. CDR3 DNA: TGTGCCAGCAGTTCCGAAGCGGGAGGGCCCTACGAGCAGTACTTC. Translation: CASSSEAGGPYEQYF.